This entry lists 25 T cell receptor beta chains sequenced from one sample in a study of CD8+CD57+ T cells in acquired aplastic anemia. Using genomic DNA as the template, TCR beta VDJ and CDR3 profiling was carried out. From the reads, TCRdb called clonotypes with MiXCR, one entry per CDR3 protein. The sample consists of around 200,000 distinct CDR3 sequences, 50% to 55% of them appearing once. The sample was sorted CD4+, CD8+, or CD8+CD57+ T cells (not recorded which) from PBMCs. All receptors come from a human donor in good health, serving as a control.

J is TRBJ1-1 and V is TRBV9, with D maybe TRBD1 (5 bases). The CDR3 consists of 17 residues. The V end lost 2 bases, the J end lost 2 bases, and 19 bases lay between the germline ends. Per the germline V gene, CDR1 is SGDLS and CDR2 is YYNGEE. For the CDR3, the DNA is TGTGCCAGCAGCGTGTATGAGGGGTTGAGCGGAAACACTGAAGCTTTCTTT. This codes for CASSVYEGLSGNTEAFF.

The chain employs TRBV7-9 and TRBJ2-6, with D possibly being TRBD1 (6 bases). Germline V lookup: CDR1 SEHNR, CDR2 FQNEAQ (reference sequence). This CDR3 has 16 residues. V was clipped by 4 bases and J by 0 bases, with 10 bases between them. CDR3 region: CASSSQGSSGANVLTF. The CDR3 DNA is TGTGCCAGCAGCTCACAGGGTTCCTCTGGGGCCAACGTCCTGACTTTC. Based on the CDR3 plus reference TRBV7-9 and TRBJ2-6, the full variable domain is DTGVSQNPRHKITKRGQNVTFRCDPISEHNRLYWYRQTLGQGPEFLTYFQNEAQLEKSRLLSDRFSAERPKGSFSTLEIQRTEQGDSAMYLCASSSQGSSGANVLTFGAGSRLTVL.

This chain joins TRBV7-2 and TRBJ2-3, with 7 bases aligning to TRBD2. The length of the CDR3 is 17 residues. Unmatched junction bases numbered 8, after V lost 1 base and J lost 1 base. The germline V gene has CDR1 SGHTA and CDR2 FQGNSA. The CDR3 sequence is CASSLVMASGGTDTQYF. DNA for the CDR3: TGTGCCAGCAGCTTAGTAATGGCGAGCGGGGGCACAGATACGCAGTATTTT.

V is TRBV20-1 and J is TRBJ1-2; a possible D gene is TRBD1 (5 bases). The CDR3 spans 14 residues. Germline values: CDR1 DFQATT, CDR2 SNEGSKA (reference sequence). The CDR3 nucleotides read TGCAGCCTCAGAGGGGTGGGGCGCAACTATGGCTACACCTTC. This sequence encodes CSLRGVGRNYGYTF.

This clonotype was recorded many times. V gene TRBV4-3 combines with J gene TRBJ1-4, with 8 bases fitting TRBD1. V lost 2 bases to trimming and J lost 8 bases; unmatched junction nucleotides: 4. This CDR3 has 14 amino acids. Germline-derived CDR1 and CDR2 are LGHNA and YSLEER. The CDR3 spells CASSQNRGEEKLFF. As DNA, the CDR3 is TGCGCCAGCAGCCAAAACAGGGGGGAGGAAAAACTGTTTTTT.

This clonotype was counted many times. The J gene is TRBJ1-4, the V gene TRBV6-6, with 9 nucleotides matching TRBD1. Germline lookup yields CDR1 MNHNY and CDR2 SVGAGI (reference sequence). The ends lost 5 bases at V and 8 bases at J; junction bases unmatched: 6. The CDR3 is 14 amino acids. CDR3 residues: CASSEDRGGEKLFF. The CDR3 DNA follows: TGTGCCAGCAGTGAGGACAGGGGAGGGGAAAAACTGTTTTTT.

The CDR3 sequence is CASSQGQGNQETQYF. The CDR3 DNA is TGTGCCAGCAGCCAAGGACAGGGCAACCAAGAGACCCAGTACTTC. The V and J genes are TRBV7-3 and TRBJ2-5; 8 bases align to TRBD1. J gave up 0 bases and V 5 bases, and 5 bases lay outside the gene matches. CDR1 and CDR2 from the germline V gene are SGHTA and FQGTGA. CDR3 length: 15 residues.

The chain joins TRBV2 to TRBJ2-6; unclear D gene. Germline lookup yields CDR1 SNHLY and CDR2 FYNNEI. The germline V and J ends were trimmed by 4 bases and 3 bases, with 7 bases remaining between them. The CDR3 spans 14 residues. The CDR3 sequence: CASSVSGGANVLTF. The CDR3 DNA reads as TGTGCCAGCAGTGTGAGTGGTGGGGCCAACGTCCTGACTTTC.

V and J are TRBV11-1 and TRBJ2-7; no clear D. Per germline, CDR1 SGHAT and CDR2 FQDESV (reference sequence). CDR3 size: 16 residues. Trimming pared 1 base from V and 0 bases from J, leaving 13 bases between. CDR3: CASSLGAVGSSYEQYF. DNA for the CDR3: TGTGCCAGCAGCTTAGGCGCAGTCGGCAGCTCCTACGAGCAGTACTTC.

This clonotype was picked up one time. Likely a read error: the CDR3 ends without its conserved phenylalanine or tryptophan. This sequence joins TRBV28 and TRBJ1-5; D is unresolved. The CDR3 length is 16 residues. The germline V gene encodes CDR1 MDHEN and CDR2 SYDVKM. Trimming stripped 2 bases from V and 0 bases from J, with 11 bases between. CDR3 DNA: TGTGCCAGCAGTTTAGTGCCGATTAATAGCAATCAGCCCCAGCATCTT. Translating gives CASSLVPINSNQPQHL.

This chain links TRBV15 with TRBJ2-5; possible D gene TRBD1, 6 bases. The CDR3 contains 15 residues. Germline V lookup: CDR1 LNHNV, CDR2 YYDKDF (reference sequence). The V end lost 3 bases, the J end lost 0 bases, and 11 bases lay between the germline ends. The CDR3 nucleotides are TGTGCCACCAGCAGCTTGCGGACAGACCAAGAGACCCAGTACTTC. Amino acids: CATSSLRTDQETQYF.

In its sample, this clonotype was seen many times. This rearrangement joins TRBV20-1 to TRBJ2-1; 8 bases are a match to TRBD2. The CDR3 sequence is 18 residues long. Looked up from germline, CDR1 is DFQATT and CDR2 is SNEGSKA (reference sequence). V shed 0 bases and J 5 bases; nucleotides not matched to a gene: 15. The DNA for the CDR3 is TGCAGTGCTAGAGATCCGATAGGGGTTAGCGGGGACAACAATGAGCAGTTCTTC. Protein product: CSARDPIGVSGDNNEQFF.

V usage is TRBV5-1 and J usage is TRBJ1-6; maybe TRBD1 (5 bases). Per germline, CDR1 SGHRS and CDR2 YFSETQ. V was trimmed by 6 bases and J by 9 bases, leaving 19 bases between them. This CDR3 region has 15 residues. CDR3 nucleotide sequence: TGCGCCAGCACGTTCGGGGGTCGGGAGGGTTCACCCCTCCACTTT. Translation gives CASTFGGREGSPLHF.

The chain has TRBV29-1 and TRBJ1-2, with 7 nucleotides matching TRBD1. Trimming at V came to 4 bases and at J to 4 bases, leaving 6 bases not matched to a gene. CDR3 length: 13 residues. Germline lookup yields CDR1 SQVTM and CDR2 ANQGSEA. The CDR3 region has the DNA TGCAGCGTTGTACCGGGACAGCTCTATGGCTACACCTTC. Translating it yields CSVVPGQLYGYTF.

This clonotype was observed many times. V gene TRBV12-3 or TRBV12-4 combines with J gene TRBJ2-3; unclear D gene. There are 13 residues in the CDR3. With 3 bases removed from V and 4 bases from J, the gap between germline ends came to 8 bases. CDR3 amino acids: CASSFQSPDTQYF. For the CDR3, the DNA is TGTGCCAGCAGTTTTCAGTCCCCAGATACGCAGTATTTT.

This chain joins TRBV2 and TRBJ2-1; D remains ambiguous. Germline-derived CDR1 and CDR2 are SNHLY and FYNNEI. This CDR3 comprises 12 residues. Trimming stripped 5 bases from V and 8 bases from J, with 10 bases between. Here the CDR3 reads CASSITRDEQFF. In DNA, the CDR3 is TGTGCCAGCAGTATAACTCGGGATGAGCAGTTCTTC. Full variable domain (remainder filled in from reference TRBV2 and TRBJ2-1): EPEVTQTPSHQVTQMGQEVILRCVPISNHLYFYWYRQILGQKVEFLVSFYNNEISEKSEIFDDQFSVERPDGSNFTLKIRSTKLEDSAMYFCASSITRDEQFFGPGTRLTVL.

This clonotype was seen ten or more times. The chain couples TRBV18 to TRBJ2-3, with D perhaps TRBD2 (5 bases). The germline V gene encodes CDR1 KGHSH and CDR2 LQKENI. Trimming shortened V by 0 bases and J by 6 bases, and 7 bases separated the two germline ends. The length of the CDR3 is 13 residues. The DNA for the CDR3 is TGTGCCAGCTCACCACCCGGAGGCGATACGCAGTATTTT. It specifies CASSPPGGDTQYF.

This clonotype was found many times. The V and J genes are TRBV5-8 and TRBJ2-5; the D gene is possibly TRBD1 (6 bases). Trimming took off 0 bases at V and 7 bases at J, with 16 bases between the two ends. The length of the CDR3 is 15 residues. CDR1 is SGHTS, CDR2 YDEGEE, per germline. In nucleotides, the CDR3 is TGTGCCAGCAGCTTGGACAGGGTGTCGTTGGGGACCCAGTACTTC. Encoded protein: CASSLDRVSLGTQYF.

This clonotype occurred a few times. The J gene is TRBJ2-7, the V gene TRBV9, with TRBD2 as a possible D gene (6 bases). Germline V CDR1 and CDR2: SGDLS, YYNGEE. V lost 0 bases, J lost 3 bases, and 19 bases lay in between. CDR3 length equals 17 residues. The CDR3 region is CASSVGPQTRFNYEQYF. DNA for the CDR3: TGTGCCAGCAGCGTAGGGCCCCAGACTAGGTTCAACTACGAGCAGTACTTC.

The chain uses TRBV5-6 and TRBJ2-3; D perhaps matches TRBD1 (5 bases). Germline V gives CDR1 SGHDT, CDR2 YYEEEE. V dropped 1 base and J dropped 0 bases, with 15 bases sitting between them. CDR3 length equals 17 residues. This CDR3 reads CASSLFGQGSSTDTQYF. The CDR3 DNA reads TGTGCCAGCAGCTTGTTCGGGCAGGGATCTAGCACAGATACGCAGTATTTT. Complete variable domain (other parts from reference TRBV5-6 and TRBJ2-3): DAGVTQSPTHLIKTRGQQVTLRCSPKSGHDTVSWYQQALGQGPQFIFQYYEEEERQRGNFPDRFSGHQFPNYSSELNVNALLLGDSALYLCASSLFGQGSSTDTQYFGPGTRLTVL.

This clonotype was recorded at least ten times. V is TRBV10-2 and J is TRBJ1-2, with unresolved D. Germline V gene sequence: CDR1 WSHSY, CDR2 SAAADI. The CDR3 spans 14 residues. V gave up 8 bases and J gave up 2 bases, with 15 bases separating them. CDR3 in amino acids: CASRRGQQNYGYTF. DNA of the CDR3: TGCGCCAGCCGACGAGGGCAGCAAAACTATGGCTACACCTTC.

This clonotype was recorded at least ten times. V is TRBV9 and J is TRBJ1-5; TRBD1 is a possible D gene (5 bases). The CDR3 is 17 amino acids. Per germline, CDR1 SGDLS and CDR2 YYNGEE. V was cut by 5 bases and J by 0 bases, with 18 bases left in between. The CDR3, as DNA: TGTGCCAGCAGAGGACAAGGTGGGACGCCTAGCAATCAGCCCCAGCATTTT. The encoded protein is CASRGQGGTPSNQPQHF.

This chain connects TRBV20-1 to TRBJ1-2; 7 nucleotides align to TRBD1. Germline CDR1 reads DFQATT; CDR2 reads SNEGSKA (reference sequence). The junction had 4 bases not matched to a gene; V was cut back by 2 bases and J by 7 bases. The CDR3 extends over 12 amino acids. The CDR3 spells CSARLDRAGYTF. CDR3 DNA: TGCAGTGCTAGACTCGACAGGGCTGGCTACACCTTC.

The chain combines TRBV2 with TRBJ1-1, with D tentatively TRBD1 (6 bases). In germline, CDR1 is SNHLY, CDR2 FYNNEI. The CDR3 spans 14 residues. The V gene lost 5 bases and the J gene lost 1 base, with 11 bases spanning the gap. The CDR3 protein is CASSPGRGNTEAFF. In DNA form, the CDR3 reads TGTGCCAGCAGTCCCGGCAGGGGGAACACTGAAGCTTTCTTT.

This clonotype appeared many times. The chain recombines TRBV6-2 or TRBV6-3 with TRBJ1-2; no clear D gene. Germline CDR1 is MNHEY and CDR2 is SVGEGT. V was trimmed by 2 bases and J by 5 bases, leaving 9 bases between them. The CDR3 extends over 13 amino acids. The CDR3 coding sequence is TGTGCCAGCAGTTACCGAGTTTCTTATGGCTACACCTTC. Translation gives CASSYRVSYGYTF.